The 9 T cell receptor beta chains in this list originate from one sample, sequenced in a study of a mutant IDH1 vaccine in newly diagnosed glioma. Time point defined: week 47, end of study. A single vaccine dose contained 300 ug of mutant IDH1 20-mer peptide, and topical imiquimod was used with it. Profiling relied on immunoSEQ multiplex PCR, and the TCRdb table lists in-frame clones only, not all of them. The sample gives about 24,000 clones, 82% of which show up once; 3.8% is in the top ten. For these receptors, no antigen is known. The source material was PBMCs, sampled from a glioma patient whose treatment included an IDH1 peptide vaccine. The source of these receptors is a middle-aged man with glioma. Some clones in this sample may be carry-over from other donors' samples.

This sequence joins TRBV4-2 and TRBJ2-3; 10 bases align to TRBD2. This CDR3 is 17 amino acids long. Germline CDR1 and CDR2: LGHNA and YNFKEQ. V lost 1 base to trimming and J lost 4 bases; unmatched junction nucleotides: 8. The chain's CDR3 is CASSQGTSGSFSDTQYF. CDR3 DNA: TGTGCCAGCAGCCAAGGGACTAGCGGTAGTTTCTCAGATACGCAGTATTTT.

The rearrangement joins TRBV4-1 to TRBJ1-2, with 12 bases matching TRBD1. Germline trimming cut 3 bases from V and 7 bases from J; bases unmatched to any gene: 6. CDR1 is MGHRA, CDR2 YSYEKL, per germline. The CDR3 spans 15 residues. CDR3 amino acids: CASSQEGTGGGGYTF. The CDR3 DNA sequence: TGCGCCAGCAGCCAGGAAGGGACAGGGGGCGGTGGCTACACCTTC.

The V call is TRBV14, the J call TRBJ2-5; possibly TRBD1 for D (5 bases). Germline V gives CDR1 SGHDN, CDR2 FVKESK. The CDR3 spans 14 residues. Trimming cost V 1 base and J 5 bases, with 11 bases left between them. CDR3 DNA: TGTGCCAGCAGCCAAGGAAGGGGAAGGGAGACCCAGTACTTC. It codes for CASSQGRGRETQYF.

The sample holds one count of this clone. The chain is built from TRBV27 and TRBJ1-5; D ambiguous. This CDR3 comprises 14 residues. V lost 2 bases and J lost 0, with 5 bases in between. Germline V gene lookup returns CDR1 MNHEY and CDR2 SMNVEV (reference sequence). In DNA, the CDR3 is TGTGCCAGCAGTTTAGGAGATAGCAATCAGCCCCAGCATTTT. This translates into CASSLGDSNQPQHF.

This clone was picked up one time. The chain combines TRBV7-2 with TRBJ2-3; D is unresolved. The germline CDR1 and CDR2 sequences are SGHTA and FQGNSA. The CDR3 has 15 residues. Trimming took off 2 bases at V and 3 bases at J, with 12 bases between the two ends. CDR3 bases: TGTGCCAGCAGCTTAAAGCGAGTAGCAACAGATACGCAGTATTTT. This encodes CASSLKRVATDTQYF. The whole variable domain, remainder taken from reference TRBV7-2 and TRBJ2-3, is GAGVSQSPSNKVTEKGKDVELRCDPISGHTALYWYRQSLGQGLEFLIYFQGNSAPDKSGLPSDRFSAERTGGSVSTLTIQRTQQEDSAVYLCASSLKRVATDTQYFGPGTRLTVL.

The rearrangement uses TRBV6-1 and TRBJ2-6; D unclear. V gave up 3 bases and J gave up 5 bases, with 20 bases separating them. In germline, CDR1 is MNHNS, CDR2 SASEGT. The CDR3 extends over 18 amino acids. This CDR3 is CASSDQMWEQSRANVLTF. Written as DNA, the CDR3 is TGTGCCAGCAGTGACCAGATGTGGGAACAAAGTCGGGCCAACGTCCTGACTTTC.

The V call is TRBV7-2, the J call TRBJ1-1, with D uncertain. The CDR3 has 10 residues. Germline values: CDR1 SGHTA, CDR2 FQGNSA. The CDR3 is CGGRRTEAFF. As DNA, the CDR3 is TGTGGAGGGAGGCGAACTGAAGCTTTCTTT.

The chain is built from TRBV7-9 and TRBJ1-1; 8 nucleotides agree with TRBD1. The CDR3 is made up of 15 amino acids. CDR1 is SEHNR, CDR2 FQNEAQ, per germline (reference sequence). V shed 1 base, J shed 2 bases, and the junction held 3 bases outside the gene matches. The CDR3 nucleotides are TGTGCCAGCAGCTTAGAGACAGGGGATAACACTGAAGCTTTCTTT. It codes for CASSLETGDNTEAFF.

The chain combines TRBV28 with TRBJ1-4; D remains ambiguous. Germline V gene lookup returns CDR1 MDHEN and CDR2 SYDVKM. There are 14 residues in the CDR3. Trimming took off 0 bases at V and 4 bases at J, with 6 bases between the two ends. Written as DNA, the CDR3 is TGTGCCAGCAGTTTATGGGACCGTAATGAAAAACTGTTTTTT. Its translation is CASSLWDRNEKLFF.